The 24 T cell receptor beta chains below come from one sample, sequenced in a study of cytomegalovirus exposure and HLA in healthy donors. Primers for the PCR totalled 60 Vbeta and 13 Jbeta. TCRdb's table, derived via immunoSEQ multiplex PCR, lists solely in-frame clones and lacks some. Of about 140,000 clones listed, over 8% were seen once; the top ten hold 1.5% to 2%. Sequenced material: PBMCs. The receptors here all came from a male donor in good health and CMV-seronegative.

CDR3: CASKPGGRSSDEQYF. DNA for the CDR3: TGTGCCAGCAAGCCCGGAGGGAGGAGCTCTGACGAGCAGTACTTC. The chain employs TRBV28 and TRBJ2-7; TRBD2 is a possible D gene (6 bases). There are 15 residues in the CDR3. V lost 7 bases and J 5 bases, leaving 21 bases between the germline ends. Germline CDR1 reads MDHEN; CDR2 reads SYDVKM.

The chain uses TRBV4-2 and TRBJ2-2; 8 bases line up with TRBD2. Germline assignment: CDR1 LGHNA and CDR2 YNFKEQ. This CDR3 is 17 amino acids long. With V trimmed by 0 bases and J by 6 bases, 9 bases remained unmatched. The CDR3 here is CASSQDRSGSWAGELFF. The CDR3 nucleotides are TGTGCCAGCAGCCAAGATAGAAGCGGGAGTTGGGCCGGGGAGCTGTTTTTT.

This chain joins TRBV28 and TRBJ1-3; maybe TRBD1 (5 bases). In germline, CDR1 is MDHEN, CDR2 SYDVKM. The CDR3 is made up of 17 amino acids. Between the trimmed V and J ends, which lost 3 bases and 0 bases, there was a span of 15 bases. This CDR3 is CASSLPTPGGSGNTIYF. CDR3 coding DNA: TGTGCCAGCAGTTTGCCAACCCCGGGGGGCTCTGGAAACACCATATATTTT.

The chain links TRBV4-2 to TRBJ2-3; TRBD1 matches at 9 bases. CDR3 size: 17 residues. Trimming took 0 bases from V and 6 from J; bases not matched to a gene: 10. The germline V gene encodes CDR1 LGHNA and CDR2 YNFKEQ. The CDR3 sequence is CASSQEIATGGTDTQYF. The CDR3 DNA sequence: TGTGCCAGCAGCCAAGAAATTGCGACAGGGGGTACCGATACGCAGTATTTT.

This clone turned up a few times. The chain has TRBV9 and TRBJ2-5; 13 bases match TRBD2. The germline V gene has CDR1 SGDLS and CDR2 YYNGEE. V was pared by 0 bases and J by 4 bases, with 3 bases of the junction left unmatched. The CDR3 consists of 16 residues. As DNA, the CDR3 is TGTGCCAGCAGCGTAGGGGGGACTAGCGGGACAGAGACCCAGTACTTC. It is translated as CASSVGGTSGTETQYF. Combining the CDR3 with reference TRBV9 and TRBJ2-5 gives the whole variable domain DSGVTQTPKHLITATGQRVTLRCSPRSGDLSVYWYQQSLDQGLQFLIQYYNGEERAKGNILERFSAQQFPDLHSELNLSSLELGDSALYFCASSVGGTSGTETQYFGPGTRLLVL.

This clone turned up a few times. The genes are TRBV20-1 and TRBJ2-1; the D gene is possibly TRBD1 (5 bases). In germline, CDR1 is DFQATT, CDR2 SNEGSKA (reference sequence). This CDR3 comprises 11 residues. V was clipped by 5 bases and J by 12 bases, with 14 bases between them. CDR3: CSAPKTDAQFF. The CDR3 DNA sequence: TGCAGTGCTCCAAAGACAGATGCGCAGTTCTTC.

V and J are TRBV7-2 and TRBJ2-7; no reliable D call. Per germline, CDR1 SGHTA and CDR2 FQGNSA. The CDR3 loop spans 13 amino acids. V lost 0 bases and J lost 3, with 6 bases in between. The CDR3 region has the DNA TGTGCCAGCAGCTTAGCGGCGGTCTACGAGCAGTACTTC. Translating it yields CASSLAAVYEQYF.

This sequence joins TRBV30 and TRBJ2-5, with 13 nucleotides matching TRBD2. CDR3 length equals 16 residues. Germline V lookup: CDR1 GTSNPN, CDR2 SVGIG (reference sequence). Trimming took 0 bases from V and 4 from J; bases not matched to a gene: 5. This CDR3 is CAWSVLRLAGGETQYF. Written as DNA, the CDR3 is TGTGCCTGGAGTGTACTTAGACTAGCGGGAGGAGAGACCCAGTACTTC.

This clone came up a few times. The chain recombines TRBV27 with TRBJ2-1; 14 bases map to TRBD2. CDR1 and CDR2 from the germline V gene are MNHEY and SMNVEV (reference sequence). The V and J ends lost 5 bases and 7 bases, in that order; junction bases with no gene match: 19. The CDR3 contains 20 residues. The CDR3 DNA reads TGTGCCAGCAGTATGACCCGTTATGGGGGGACTAGCGGGGGCCGGAATGAGCAGTTCTTC. Protein sequence: CASSMTRYGGTSGGRNEQFF.

CDR3 in amino acids: CAWSVSGPAEQFF. For the CDR3, the DNA is TGTGCCTGGAGTGTAAGTGGGCCGGCTGAGCAGTTCTTC. The chain carries TRBV30 and TRBJ2-1; D remains unclear. CDR1 and CDR2 (germline): GTSNPN, SVGIG (reference sequence). The CDR3 is 13 residues long. Trimming removed 0 bases at V and 9 bases at J, with 12 bases between.

V and J are TRBV10-3 and TRBJ1-4; 8 positions agree with TRBD1. Germline V CDR1 and CDR2: ENHRY, SYGVKD. This CDR3 is 15 amino acids long. After removal of 5 bases from V and 4 bases from J, the junction contained 6 bases not matched to a gene. CDR3 nucleotide sequence: TGTGCCATCAGTACCCAGGACAGGGATAATGAAAAACTGTTTTTT. Protein: CAISTQDRDNEKLFF.

This clone was observed a handful of times. V and J are TRBV29-1 and TRBJ2-1; 10 bases fit TRBD2. Germline values: CDR1 SQVTM, CDR2 ANQGSEA. Germline trimming cut 2 bases from V and 1 base from J; bases unmatched to any gene: 11. This CDR3 region has 18 residues. The CDR3 coding sequence is TGCAGCGTTGAAAGGTTTAGCGGGAGGAAAGTATCCTACAATGAGCAGTTCTTC. It is translated as CSVERFSGRKVSYNEQFF.

This clone was picked up a small number of times. The chain couples TRBV28 to TRBJ2-7, with no clear D. Between the trimmed V and J ends, which lost 7 bases and 0 bases, there was a span of 7 bases. The CDR3 is made up of 12 amino acids. Germline loops: CDR1 MDHEN, CDR2 SYDVKM. CDR3 nucleotide sequence: TGTGCCAGCACAGGCACCTCCTACGAGCAGTACTTC. Its protein product is CASTGTSYEQYF. The full variable domain, completed using reference TRBV28 and TRBJ2-7, is DVKVTQSSRYLVKRTGEKVFLECVQDMDHENMFWYRQDPGLGLRLIYFSYDVKMKEKGDIPEGYSVSREKKERFSLILESASTNQTSMYLCASTGTSYEQYFGPGTRLTVT.

This clone appeared a few times. The chain joins TRBV9 to TRBJ1-1, with D tentatively TRBD1 (5 bases). The V end was cut by 5 bases, the J end by 4 bases, with 12 bases between. This CDR3 has 13 residues. Germline CDR1 reads SGDLS; CDR2 reads YYNGEE. CDR3 DNA: TGTGCCAGCAGTGCGGGACGTTTCACTGAAGCTTTCTTT. This codes for CASSAGRFTEAFF.

This clone was found a few times. The rearrangement joins TRBV15 to TRBJ1-1; D is possibly TRBD1 (6 bases). The CDR3 consists of 13 residues. Trimming stripped 1 base from V and 4 bases from J, with 7 bases between. Germline V lookup: CDR1 LNHNV, CDR2 YYDKDF (reference sequence). In DNA form, the CDR3 reads TGTGCCACCAGCAGAGGGGACATCACTGAAGCTTTCTTT. It encodes CATSRGDITEAFF.

The chain couples TRBV19 to TRBJ2-7, with 9 bases fitting TRBD2. The junction had 4 bases not matched to a gene; V was cut back by 4 bases and J by 0 bases. CDR3 size: 15 residues. Germline V gives CDR1 LNHDA, CDR2 SQIVND (reference sequence). CDR3 sequence (DNA): TGTGCCAGTAGTAAGCGGGGGGAAAGCTCCTACGAGCAGTACTTC. It is translated as CASSKRGESSYEQYF. Drawing the rest from reference TRBV19 and TRBJ2-7, the complete variable domain is DGGITQSPKYLFRKEGQNVTLSCEQNLNHDAMYWYRQDPGQGLRLIYYSQIVNDFQKGDIAEGYSVSREKKESFPLTVTSAQKNPTAFYLCASSKRGESSYEQYFGPGTRLTVT.

The J gene is TRBJ1-6, the V gene TRBV28; D not certain. CDR3 length: 15 residues. V gave up 6 bases and J gave up 10 bases, with 19 bases separating them. Per the germline V gene, CDR1 is MDHEN and CDR2 is SYDVKM. CDR3 in amino acids: CASSLDPDTSSPLHF. The CDR3 region has the DNA TGTGCCAGCAGCCTAGATCCTGATACGAGCTCACCCCTCCACTTT.

In this sample, this clone turned up a few times. The rearrangement uses TRBV28 and TRBJ2-1; 8 positions match TRBD2. V shed 5 bases and J 8 bases; nucleotides not matched to a gene: 11. Germline values: CDR1 MDHEN, CDR2 SYDVKM. This CDR3 comprises 15 residues. CDR3 DNA: TGTGCCAGCAGTGGTAGCGGGGACATGAAAGATGAGCAGTTCTTC. Its protein product is CASSGSGDMKDEQFF.

This clone was counted a few times. The rearrangement joins TRBV5-4 to TRBJ1-2; 7 nucleotides agree with TRBD1. The trim removed 4 bases at V and 4 bases at J, leaving 10 bases unmatched. This CDR3 is 15 amino acids long. CDR1 SGHNT and CDR2 YYREEE come from the germline V gene (reference sequence). The CDR3: CASSHPRDSRYGYTF. In DNA, the CDR3 is TGTGCCAGCAGCCATCCCAGGGACAGCCGCTATGGCTACACCTTC.

The chain employs TRBV6-5 and TRBJ2-5; D is possibly TRBD1 (6 bases). Germline lookup yields CDR1 MNHEY and CDR2 SVGAGI. V lost 0 bases and J lost 5, with 16 bases in between. The CDR3 runs to 16 residues. This CDR3 reads CASSYSSTQGSETQYF. CDR3 in DNA: TGTGCCAGCAGTTACTCGAGTACCCAGGGGTCGGAGACCCAGTACTTC.

This clone was seen more than once but under ten times. This chain uses TRBV7-3 with TRBJ2-1; D may be TRBD1 (7 bases). Germline V lookup: CDR1 SGHTA, CDR2 FQGTGA. The CDR3 runs to 13 residues. Trimming stripped 5 bases from V and 9 bases from J, with 14 bases between. CDR3 nucleotide sequence: TGTGCCAGCAGCGGGCAGGGGGGTGGTGAGCAGTTCTTC. This gives the protein CASSGQGGGEQFF.

The chain employs TRBV5-1 and TRBJ1-5, with D hard to call. The CDR3 runs to 14 residues. Germline V gene lookup returns CDR1 SGHRS and CDR2 YFSETQ. Trimming pared 0 bases from V and 7 bases from J, leaving 11 bases between. The CDR3 region has the DNA TGCGCCAGCAGCTTGGAAGGAGGGTGGCAGCCCCAGCATTTT. Its protein product is CASSLEGGWQPQHF. Together with reference TRBV5-1 and TRBJ1-5, the CDR3 gives the full variable domain: KAGVTQTPRYLIKTRGQQVTLSCSPISGHRSVSWYQQTPGQGLQFLFEYFSETQRNKGNFPGRFSGRQFSNSRSEMNVSTLELGDSALYLCASSLEGGWQPQHFGDGTRLSIL.

This clone was observed a handful of times. The V call is TRBV28, the J call TRBJ1-4, with 9 bases that match TRBD1. Germline V CDR1 and CDR2: MDHEN, SYDVKM. The V and J ends lost 4 bases and 4 bases, in that order; junction bases with no gene match: 7. The CDR3 is made up of 16 amino acids. CDR3 amino acids: CASSSILGQGNEKLFF. CDR3 coding DNA: TGTGCCAGCAGTTCCATCTTGGGACAGGGTAATGAAAAACTGTTTTTT.

The chain is built from TRBV7-2 and TRBJ2-4, with TRBD2 matching 10 bases. The CDR3 length is 17 residues. Germline V gives CDR1 SGHTA, CDR2 FQGNSA. V was pared by 5 bases and J by 1 base, with 8 bases of the junction left unmatched. The CDR3 region is CASSESSGRGAKNIQYF. DNA for the CDR3: TGTGCCAGCAGCGAGTCCAGCGGGAGGGGTGCCAAAAACATTCAGTACTTC. Looking up the rest from reference TRBV7-2 and TRBJ2-4 gives the full variable domain: GAGVSQSPSNKVTEKGKDVELRCDPISGHTALYWYRQSLGQGLEFLIYFQGNSAPDKSGLPSDRFSAERTGGSVSTLTIQRTQQEDSAVYLCASSESSGRGAKNIQYFGAGTRLSVL.